This TCR beta chain is from a study of cytomegalovirus exposure and HLA in healthy donors. Study-wide results and limits: In a later analysis, a missense DCLRE1C variant was linked to TCR beta V- and J-gene trimming.

A multiplex PCR was run with 60 Vbeta primers and 13 Jbeta primers. The protocol was immunoSEQ multiplex PCR, while the TCRdb copy is restricted to in-frame clones and leaves out a portion. This table has roughly 150,000 clones, roughly 85% appearing once. This CDR3 is 13 amino acids long. CDR1 SGHRS and CDR2 YFSETQ come from the germline V gene. The V end was cut by 4 bases, the J end by 0 bases, with 6 bases between. Worth noting for this clone: The antigen is undetermined.

The chain has TRBV5-1 and TRBJ2-3, with D perhaps TRBD2 (5 bases). Sequencing was carried out using PBMCs. The TCR sequence derives from a man aged 40-50 years in good health and CMV-seropositive. CDR3 sequence: CASSEGSTDTQYF. Written as DNA, the CDR3 is TGCGCCAGCAGCGAGGGTAGCACAGATACGCAGTATTTT.